Listed here are 19 T cell receptor beta chains from one sample, sequenced in a study of shared clonotypes between healthy human individuals. Measured with immunoSEQ multiplex PCR; TCRdb has only the in-frame clones, and not every one. The sample has around 1.4 million clones, approximately 98.5% seen once; the top ten hold around 0.38%. Sequenced: naive CD4+ T cells sorted from blood. Noted subset: CD45RA+ positively selected. Receptors were obtained from a man aged 25 to 40 in good health.

As concerns this clone: The same CDR3 arises from other DNA sequences in this sample as well. V gene TRBV9 combines with J gene TRBJ2-1, with D possibly called TRBD1 or TRBD2 (6 bases each). This CDR3 has 13 residues. Trimming stripped 0 bases from V and 9 bases from J, with 10 bases between. In germline, CDR1 is SGDLS, CDR2 YYNGEE. As DNA, the CDR3 is TGTGCCAGCAGCGTAGCGGGGGCGGGTGAGCAGTTCTTC. Its protein is CASSVAGAGEQFF.

The chain links TRBV7-9 to TRBJ2-1; D gene unclear. CDR3 size: 16 residues. V shed 2 bases and J shed 6 bases, with 17 bases lying between them. Germline CDR1 and CDR2: SEHNR and FQNEAQ (reference sequence). The CDR3 region has the DNA TGTGCCAGCAGCTTAATGGTGTTCAGAAGGTCCAATGAGCAGTTCTTC. This gives the protein CASSLMVFRRSNEQFF.

J is TRBJ2-5 and V is TRBV5-1; D is possibly TRBD1 (6 bases). There are 16 residues in the CDR3. Germline CDR1 SGHRS, CDR2 YFSETQ. The V end was cut by 4 bases, the J end by 5 bases, with 21 bases between. The CDR3 loop is CASSPGRTAQGETQYF. In DNA form, the CDR3 reads TGCGCCAGCAGCCCCGGCAGGACAGCCCAAGGCGAGACCCAGTACTTC.

CDR3 nucleotides: TGCGCCAGCAGCCCGGGGACTCTAGCGGGAGGCTCCTACAATGAGCAGTTCTTC. Protein product: CASSPGTLAGGSYNEQFF. The chain employs TRBV5-1 and TRBJ2-1; 11 nucleotides line up with TRBD2. The germline V gene has CDR1 SGHRS and CDR2 YFSETQ. The CDR3 loop spans 18 amino acids. Germline trimming cut 4 bases from V and 0 bases from J; bases unmatched to any gene: 9.

The chain uses TRBV9 and TRBJ2-3; tentatively, D is TRBD1 (6 bases). Between the trimmed V and J ends, which lost 4 bases and 6 bases, there was a span of 24 bases. CDR1 is SGDLS and CDR2 is YYNGEE in the germline V gene. The CDR3 is 17 amino acids. The CDR3 DNA is TGTGCCAGCAGCCAAACGGGTGGGGAAGGGGGTCTGGATACGCAGTATTTT. This encodes CASSQTGGEGGLDTQYF.

The chain carries TRBV5-4 and TRBJ2-4; D gene unclear. Trimming took off 4 bases at V and 6 bases at J, with 14 bases between the two ends. The CDR3 covers 14 residues. The germline gives CDR1 SGHNT, CDR2 YYREEE (reference sequence). The CDR3 coding sequence is TGTGCCAGCAGCCAGGAGTGGGCCGGAAACATTCAGTACTTC. Its protein product is CASSQEWAGNIQYF.

This chain joins TRBV27 and TRBJ1-1, with TRBD1 identical over 7 bases. Losses at the gene ends were 2 bases for V and 0 bases for J; bases not matched to a gene: 3. This CDR3 contains 15 residues. CDR1 and CDR2 from the germline V gene are MNHEY and SMNVEV (reference sequence). This chain's CDR3 is CASSLGDRVNTEAFF. The CDR3 nucleotides are TGTGCCAGCAGTTTAGGCGACAGGGTGAACACTGAAGCTTTCTTT.

The chain carries TRBV7-3 and TRBJ1-1; TRBD1 aligns across 10 bases. J was trimmed by 5 bases and V by 5 bases; bases with no gene match: 2. The CDR3 is 13 amino acids. CDR1 SGHTA and CDR2 FQGTGA come from the germline V gene. CDR3 sequence reads: CASSTDRGTEAFF. Written as DNA, the CDR3 is TGTGCCAGCAGCACGGACAGGGGGACTGAAGCTTTCTTT.

This clone was observed a single time. In nucleotides, the CDR3 is TGTGCCAGCAGTTCCTCGACTAGCAGGCGCACAGATACGCAGTATTTT. Protein: CASSSSTSRRTDTQYF. This rearrangement joins TRBV28 to TRBJ2-3; 7 bases line up with TRBD2. The CDR3 covers 16 residues. V was pared by 4 bases and J by 1 base, with 8 bases of the junction left unmatched. The germline V gene encodes CDR1 MDHEN and CDR2 SYDVKM.

J is TRBJ2-1 and V is TRBV20-1; D remains unclear. The V gene's germline CDR1 is DFQATT and CDR2 SNEGSKA (reference sequence). The CDR3 is made up of 10 amino acids. Trimming pared 6 bases from V and 8 bases from J, leaving 8 bases between. The CDR3 is CSALWDEQFF. The CDR3 bases are TGCAGTGCCCTTTGGGATGAGCAGTTCTTC.

This chain joins TRBV18 and TRBJ2-7; 9 nucleotides line up with TRBD2. V shed 1 base and J 6 bases; nucleotides not matched to a gene: 7. Germline V gives CDR1 KGHSH, CDR2 LQKENI. CDR3 length: 15 amino acids. The CDR3 sequence is CASSPLAGDGVEQYF. In DNA, the CDR3 is TGTGCCAGCTCACCACTAGCGGGAGACGGAGTCGAGCAGTACTTC.

The chain has TRBV7-6 and TRBJ1-3; no clear D. Trimming left V 4 bases short and J 4 bases short, with 8 bases between. Germline V CDR1 and CDR2: SGHVS, FNYEAQ. This CDR3 contains 13 residues. CDR3 protein: CASSSRVGNTIYF. CDR3 DNA: TGTGCCAGCAGCTCCCGAGTGGGAAACACCATATATTTT.

The V gene is TRBV18, the J gene TRBJ2-3; D possibly corresponds to TRBD2 (5 bases). Germline lookup yields CDR1 KGHSH and CDR2 LQKENI. The CDR3 consists of 15 residues. Trimming took off 8 bases at V and 3 bases at J, with 18 bases between the two ends. CDR3 in DNA: TGTGCCAGCGTGGGAAAAGGCCGGGAAACAGATACGCAGTATTTT. It codes for CASVGKGRETDTQYF.

The chain has TRBV2 and TRBJ2-1; 7 bases line up with TRBD2. V trimming: 7 bases; J trimming: 0 bases; junction bases outside the gene matches: 3. Germline CDR1 SNHLY, CDR2 FYNNEI. This CDR3 region has 14 residues. The CDR3 here is CASTASGSYNEQFF. Written as DNA, the CDR3 is TGTGCCAGCACCGCTAGCGGCTCCTACAATGAGCAGTTCTTC.

The V call is TRBV19, the J call TRBJ1-5; D uncertain. CDR1 and CDR2 from the germline V gene are LNHDA and SQIVND (reference sequence). The V end lost 3 bases, the J end lost 5 bases, and 17 bases lay between the germline ends. The CDR3 has 16 amino acids. CDR3 residues: CASSIVKITAYQPQHF. The CDR3 DNA reads TGTGCCAGTAGTATCGTCAAAATAACCGCCTATCAGCCCCAGCATTTT.

The genes are TRBV6-1 and TRBJ1-1; tentatively, D is TRBD1 (5 bases). The germline V and J ends were trimmed by 11 bases and 1 base, with 14 bases remaining between them. CDR3 length equals 13 residues. Germline V gives CDR1 MNHNS, CDR2 SASEGT. This CDR3 is CAGALTKNTEAFF. In DNA, the CDR3 is TGTGCCGGGGCCCTGACCAAGAACACTGAAGCTTTCTTT.

The chain employs TRBV6-1 and TRBJ1-5, with TRBD1 matching over 7 bases. CDR1 and CDR2 (germline): MNHNS, SASEGT. This CDR3 has 14 amino acids. After removal of 8 bases from V and 0 bases from J, the junction contained 4 bases not matched to a gene. The CDR3 sequence: CASARGNSNQPQHF. In DNA form, the CDR3 reads TGTGCCAGCGCCAGGGGGAATAGCAATCAGCCCCAGCATTTT.

This chain's CDR3 is CASSLGGFNYGYTF. The CDR3, as DNA: TGTGCCAGCAGCTTAGGGGGTTTTAACTATGGCTACACCTTC. V usage is TRBV7-6 and J usage is TRBJ1-2; no definite D call. Germline CDR1 and CDR2: SGHVS and FNYEAQ. V dropped 1 base and J dropped 1 base, with 7 bases sitting between them. This CDR3 has 14 amino acids.

The V call is TRBV7-9, the J call TRBJ2-3; 9 nucleotides match TRBD1. CDR3 length equals 17 residues. In germline, CDR1 is SEHNR, CDR2 FQNEAQ (reference sequence). Unmatched junction bases numbered 6, after V lost 2 bases and J lost 0 bases. CDR3 residues: CASSLPGQGLSTDTQYF. CDR3 sequence (DNA): TGTGCCAGCAGCTTACCGGGACAGGGCCTAAGCACAGATACGCAGTATTTT.